This entry lists 3 T cell receptor beta chains sequenced from one sample in a study of OX40 agonist ivuxolimab in advanced cancers. Sequencing used immunoSEQ multiplex PCR; TCRdb keeps in-frame clones, though not all of them. The sample records 50,000 to 70,000 clones, roughly 89% being singletons. Sequenced material: CD4+ or CD8+ T cells sorted from blood, taken in a trial of the OX40 agonist ivuxolimab. These receptors came from an adult with an advanced solid tumor such as melanoma, head and neck, liver or kidney cancer.

This sequence joins TRBV19 and TRBJ2-2; TRBD1 matches 9 bases. V lost 3 bases, J lost 6 bases, and 11 bases stayed unmatched. From germline, CDR1 is LNHDA and CDR2 SQIVND (reference sequence). This CDR3 is built from 17 residues. CDR3 protein: CASSIRTGDGRAGELFF. CDR3 DNA: TGTGCCAGTAGTATTAGGACAGGGGATGGGAGAGCCGGGGAGCTGTTTTTT.

V is TRBV7-9 and J is TRBJ2-1; 8 bases align to TRBD2. Trimming removed 1 base from V and 5 bases from J; junction bases left unmatched: 4. CDR3 length: 15 residues. Germline V CDR1 and CDR2: SEHNR, FQNEAQ (reference sequence). The CDR3 DNA reads TGTGCCAGCAGCTTAGAGGTAGCGGGAAACAATGAGCAGTTCTTC. This gives the protein CASSLEVAGNNEQFF.

The chain recombines TRBV30 with TRBJ1-6, with D unclear. Trimming removed 3 bases at V and 0 bases at J, with 6 bases between. The CDR3 is made up of 14 amino acids. Germline V lookup: CDR1 GTSNPN, CDR2 SVGIG (reference sequence). CDR3 sequence reads: CAWSRSSYNSPLHF. CDR3 coding DNA: TGTGCCTGGAGCCGAAGCTCCTATAATTCACCCCTCCACTTT. The whole variable domain, remainder taken from reference TRBV30 and TRBJ1-6, is SQTIHQWPATLVQPVGSPLSLECTVEGTSNPNLYWYRQAAGRGLQLLFYSVGIGQISSEVPQNLSASRPQDRQFILSSKKLLLSDSGFYLCAWSRSSYNSPLHFGNGTRLTVT.